This T cell receptor beta chain emerged from a study of quantifying T cell responses using KT2 cells. Study-wide context: TCR alpha and beta constant-region primers primed reverse transcription of RNA.

Each cDNA got a UMI-containing oligo ligated at its 3' end. The first PCR ran approximately 4 cycles with an equimolar RC1.1 and RC1.2 beta primer mix. Each CDR3 protein is one row after TCRdb ran MiXCR on the UMI-ligation and nested PCR reads. The profile shows around 30,000 distinct CDR3 sequences, about 9.4% of them singletons. This clonotype was picked up a small number of times. What it binds is unknown. V was trimmed by 3 bases and J by 2 bases, leaving 12 bases between them. The germline gives CDR1 MNHEY, CDR2 SMNVEV (reference sequence). This CDR3 spans 15 amino acids. General study findings and limits: At about one KT2 cell per 100,000 PBMC, KT2 sequences were still detected.

Specimen: PBMCs spiked with cells of the T cell clone KT2. The chain employs TRBV27 and TRBJ2-3; no definite D call. This TCR came from a human donor. DNA of the CDR3: TGTGCCAGCAGTTTTCAGTCTCCCCCCACAGATACGCAGTATTTT. Its protein is CASSFQSPPTDTQYF.